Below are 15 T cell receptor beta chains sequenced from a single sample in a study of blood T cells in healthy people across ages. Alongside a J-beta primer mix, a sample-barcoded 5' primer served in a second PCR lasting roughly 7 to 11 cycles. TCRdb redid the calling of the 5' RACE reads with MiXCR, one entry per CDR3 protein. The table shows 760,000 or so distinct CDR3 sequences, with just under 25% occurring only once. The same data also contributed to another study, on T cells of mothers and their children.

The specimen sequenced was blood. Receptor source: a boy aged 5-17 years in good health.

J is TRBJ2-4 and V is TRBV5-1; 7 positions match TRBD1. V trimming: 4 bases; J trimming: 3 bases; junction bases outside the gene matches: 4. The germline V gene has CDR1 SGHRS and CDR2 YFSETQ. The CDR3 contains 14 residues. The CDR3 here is CASSTGEVKNIQYF. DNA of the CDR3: TGCGCCAGCAGCACAGGGGAAGTCAAAAACATTCAGTACTTC.

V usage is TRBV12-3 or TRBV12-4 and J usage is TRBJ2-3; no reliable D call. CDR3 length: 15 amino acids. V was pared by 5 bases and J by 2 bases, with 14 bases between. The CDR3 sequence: CASSHTSGPTDTQYF. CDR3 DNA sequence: TGTGCCAGCAGTCACACCTCTGGGCCCACAGATACGCAGTATTTT.

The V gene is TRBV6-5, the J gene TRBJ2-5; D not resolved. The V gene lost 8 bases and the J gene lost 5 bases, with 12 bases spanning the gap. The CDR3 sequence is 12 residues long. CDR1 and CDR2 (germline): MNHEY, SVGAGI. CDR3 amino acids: CASGSVGETQYF. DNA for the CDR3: TGTGCCAGCGGAAGCGTCGGTGAGACCCAGTACTTC.

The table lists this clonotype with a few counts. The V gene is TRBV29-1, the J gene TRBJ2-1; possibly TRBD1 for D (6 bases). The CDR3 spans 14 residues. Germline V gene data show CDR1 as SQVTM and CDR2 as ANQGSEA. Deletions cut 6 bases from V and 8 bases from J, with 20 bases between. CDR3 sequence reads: CSVEQQGEMDEQFF. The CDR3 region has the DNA TGCAGCGTCGAACAACAGGGTGAGATGGATGAGCAGTTCTTC.

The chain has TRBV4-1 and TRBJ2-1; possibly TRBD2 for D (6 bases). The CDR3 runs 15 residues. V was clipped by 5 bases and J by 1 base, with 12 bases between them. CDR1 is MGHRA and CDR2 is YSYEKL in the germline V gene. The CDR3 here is CASSAGLISYNEQFF. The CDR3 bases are TGCGCCAGCAGCGCGGGGCTAATTTCCTACAATGAGCAGTTCTTC.

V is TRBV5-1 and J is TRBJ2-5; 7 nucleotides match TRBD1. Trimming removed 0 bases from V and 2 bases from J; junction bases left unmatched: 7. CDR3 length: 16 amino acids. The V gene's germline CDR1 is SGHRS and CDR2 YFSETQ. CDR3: CASSLEGGGGQETQYF. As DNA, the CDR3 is TGCGCCAGCAGCTTGGAAGGGGGCGGAGGTCAAGAGACCCAGTACTTC.

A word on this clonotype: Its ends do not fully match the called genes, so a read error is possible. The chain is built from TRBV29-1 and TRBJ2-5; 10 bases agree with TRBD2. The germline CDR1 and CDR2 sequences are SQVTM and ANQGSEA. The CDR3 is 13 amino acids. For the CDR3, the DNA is TGCAGCGCTACTAGCGGGAATTACAATGAGCAGCTCTTC. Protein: CSATSGNYNEQLF. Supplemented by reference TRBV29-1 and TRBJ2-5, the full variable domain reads SAVISQKPSRDICQRGTSLTIQCQVDSQVTMMFWYRQQPGQSLTLIATANQGSEATYESGFVIDKFPISRPNLTFSTLTVSNMSPEDSSIYLCSATSGNYNEQLFGPGTRLLVL.

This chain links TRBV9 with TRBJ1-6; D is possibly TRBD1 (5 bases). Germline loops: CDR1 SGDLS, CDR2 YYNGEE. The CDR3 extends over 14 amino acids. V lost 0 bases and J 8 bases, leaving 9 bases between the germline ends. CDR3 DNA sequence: TGTGCCAGCAGCGTAGGGGGGGAAGATTCACCCCTCCACTTT. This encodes CASSVGGEDSPLHF.

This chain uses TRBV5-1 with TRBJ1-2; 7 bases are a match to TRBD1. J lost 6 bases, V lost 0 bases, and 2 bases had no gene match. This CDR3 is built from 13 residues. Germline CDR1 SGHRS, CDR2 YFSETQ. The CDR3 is CASSLVQGNGYTF. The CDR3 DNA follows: TGCGCCAGCAGCTTGGTACAGGGGAATGGCTACACCTTC. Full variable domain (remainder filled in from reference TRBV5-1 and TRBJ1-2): KAGVTQTPRYLIKTRGQQVTLSCSPISGHRSVSWYQQTPGQGLQFLFEYFSETQRNKGNFPGRFSGRQFSNSRSEMNVSTLELGDSALYLCASSLVQGNGYTFGSGTRLTVV.

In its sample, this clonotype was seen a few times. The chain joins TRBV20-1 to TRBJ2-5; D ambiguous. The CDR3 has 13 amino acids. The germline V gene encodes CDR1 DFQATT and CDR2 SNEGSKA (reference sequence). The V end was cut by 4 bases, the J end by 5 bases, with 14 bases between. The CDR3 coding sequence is TGCAGTGCTAAAAAGACCCTGAGGGAGACCCAGTACTTC. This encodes CSAKKTLRETQYF.

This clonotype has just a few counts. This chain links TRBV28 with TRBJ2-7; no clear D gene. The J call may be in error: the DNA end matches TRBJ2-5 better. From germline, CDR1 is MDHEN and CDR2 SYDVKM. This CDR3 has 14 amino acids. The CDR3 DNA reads TGTGCCAGCATGGGCATGTATATCCAAGAGACCCAGTACTTC. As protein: CASMGMYIQETQYF.

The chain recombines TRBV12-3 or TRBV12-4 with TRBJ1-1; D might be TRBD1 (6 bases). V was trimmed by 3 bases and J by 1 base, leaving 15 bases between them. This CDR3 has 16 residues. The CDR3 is CASSFPWGPGNTEAFF. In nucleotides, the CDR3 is TGTGCCAGCAGTTTTCCCTGGGGGCCGGGGAACACTGAAGCTTTCTTT.

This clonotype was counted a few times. The CDR3 bases are TGTGCCAGCAGCTTAGCCCCCGCGTTTGGCTACACCTTC. Its translation: CASSLAPAFGYTF. This rearrangement joins TRBV7-9 to TRBJ1-2; no clear D gene. The length of the CDR3 is 13 residues. CDR1 is SEHNR, CDR2 FQNEAQ, per germline (reference sequence). Trimming removed 0 bases at V and 7 bases at J, with 9 bases between.

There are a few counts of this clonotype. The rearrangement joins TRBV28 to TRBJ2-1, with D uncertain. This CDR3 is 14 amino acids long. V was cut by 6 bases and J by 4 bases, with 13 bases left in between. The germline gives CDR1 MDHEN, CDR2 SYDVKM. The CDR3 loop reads CASSPPTRYNEQFF. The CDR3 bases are TGTGCCAGCAGCCCCCCTACGAGATACAATGAGCAGTTCTTC. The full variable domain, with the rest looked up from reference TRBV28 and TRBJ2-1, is DVKVTQSSRYLVKRTGEKVFLECVQDMDHENMFWYRQDPGLGLRLIYFSYDVKMKEKGDIPEGYSVSREKKERFSLILESASTNQTSMYLCASSPPTRYNEQFFGPGTRLTVL.

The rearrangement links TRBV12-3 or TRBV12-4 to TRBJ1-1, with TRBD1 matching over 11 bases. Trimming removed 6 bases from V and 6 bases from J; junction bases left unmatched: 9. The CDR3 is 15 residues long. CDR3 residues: CASRGSGTGGAEAFF. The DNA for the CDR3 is TGTGCCAGCAGGGGTTCCGGGACAGGGGGGGCTGAAGCTTTCTTT.